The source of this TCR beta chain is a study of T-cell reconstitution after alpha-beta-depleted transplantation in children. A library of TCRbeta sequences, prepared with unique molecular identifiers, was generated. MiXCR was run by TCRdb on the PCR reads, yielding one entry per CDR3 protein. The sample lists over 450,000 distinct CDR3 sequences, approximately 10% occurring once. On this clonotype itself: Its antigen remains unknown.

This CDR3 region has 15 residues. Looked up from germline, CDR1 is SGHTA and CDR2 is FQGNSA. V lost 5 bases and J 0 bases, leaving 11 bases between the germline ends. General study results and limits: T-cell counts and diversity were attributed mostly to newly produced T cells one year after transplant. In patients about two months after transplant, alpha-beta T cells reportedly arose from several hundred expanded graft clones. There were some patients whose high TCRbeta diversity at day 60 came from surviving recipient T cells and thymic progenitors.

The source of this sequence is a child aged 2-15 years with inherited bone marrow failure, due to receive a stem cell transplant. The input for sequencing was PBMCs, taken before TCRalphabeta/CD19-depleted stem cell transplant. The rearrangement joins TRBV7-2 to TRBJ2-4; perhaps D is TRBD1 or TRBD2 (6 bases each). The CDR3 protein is CASSPGGGAKNIQYF. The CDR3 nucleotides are TGTGCCAGCAGCCCCGGAGGGGGAGCCAAAAACATTCAGTACTTC.